A selection of T cell receptor beta chains follows, all from one sample in a study of T cell changes during pregnancy in multiple sclerosis. The repertoire was sequenced with immunoSEQ multiplex PCR; TCRdb's copy has only in-frame clones and lacks some. The top ten clones hold around 0.78% of a sample with 30,000 to 35,000 clones, 88% of them seen once. The sequencing used CD4+ T cells from peripheral blood mononuclear cells, collected in the first trimester of pregnancy. These receptors came from a female donor in good health, enrolled as a control in a pregnancy study. Each CDR3 is given with its conserved first and last residue. The order of the fields is J gene, V gene, CDR3 length, D gene, clone size, CDR3 DNA, CDR3 protein. The D gene is left open where the match is weak. Some rows mark clone size as missing; the rest say once, few, many or name a class of expanded clone.

j_gene: TRBJ2-6; v_gene: TRBV6-5; len: 14; d_gene: .; abundance: .; CDR3nt: TGTGCCAGCAGGAGGAGCTCTGGGGCCAACGTCCTGACTTTC; CDR3aa: CASRRSSGANVLTF
j_gene: TRBJ2-7; v_gene: TRBV7-8; len: 16; d_gene: .; abundance: few; CDR3nt: TGTGCCAGCAGCCAAAGGGGGGGGAACTGGGTCTACGAGCAGTACTTC; CDR3aa: CASSQRGGNWVYEQYF
j_gene: TRBJ1-3; v_gene: TRBV4-2; len: 14; d_gene: TRBD1; abundance: once; CDR3nt: TGTGCCAGCAGCCCGGACAGGGGGGGAAACACCATATATTTT; CDR3aa: CASSPDRGGNTIYF
j_gene: TRBJ1-2; v_gene: TRBV6-4; len: 16; d_gene: .; abundance: .; CDR3nt: TGTGCCAGCAGCCACACGGGGTTTCCTGGGGATAACGGCTACACCTTC; CDR3aa: CASSHTGFPGDNGYTF
j_gene: TRBJ1-1; v_gene: TRBV5-1; len: 13; d_gene: .; abundance: .; CDR3nt: TGCGCCAGCAGCTTTGCGCGGAACACTGAAGCTTTCTTT; CDR3aa: CASSFARNTEAFF
j_gene: TRBJ1-1; v_gene: TRBV6-5; len: 11; d_gene: .; abundance: .; CDR3nt: TGTGCCAGCAGAACGGGTACTGAAGCTTTCTTT; CDR3aa: CASRTGTEAFF
j_gene: TRBJ1-1; v_gene: TRBV5-1; len: 14; d_gene: .; abundance: .; CDR3nt: TGCGCCAGCAGCTTTTTATCGGGGAACACTGAAGCTTTCTTT; CDR3aa: CASSFLSGNTEAFF
j_gene: TRBJ2-6; v_gene: TRBV11-2; len: 18; d_gene: .; abundance: .; CDR3nt: TGTGCCAGCAGCTTAGAATTCCGAGCCCTCTCTGGGGCCAACGTCCTGACTTTC; CDR3aa: CASSLEFRALSGANVLTF
j_gene: TRBJ2-3; v_gene: TRBV6-4; len: 14; d_gene: .; abundance: .; CDR3nt: TGTGCCAGCAGCCCGACGGGGAGCACAGATACGCAGTATTTT; CDR3aa: CASSPTGSTDTQYF
j_gene: TRBJ2-5; v_gene: TRBV30; len: 14; d_gene: .; abundance: .; CDR3nt: TGTGCCTGGAGCGGCAGGGCAGGTCAAGAGACCCAGTACTTC; CDR3aa: CAWSGRAGQETQYF
j_gene: TRBJ1-6; v_gene: TRBV6-5; len: 13; d_gene: .; abundance: .; CDR3nt: TGTGCCAGCAGTTCCGTCCTTAATTCACCCCTCCACTTT; CDR3aa: CASSSVLNSPLHF
j_gene: TRBJ1-5; v_gene: TRBV30; len: 14; d_gene: TRBD1; abundance: .; CDR3nt: TGTGCCTGGAACCGGGACAGGGGCAATCAGCCCCAGCATTTT; CDR3aa: CAWNRDRGNQPQHF
j_gene: TRBJ2-1; v_gene: TRBV4-3; len: 16; d_gene: TRBD2; abundance: .; CDR3nt: TGCGCCAGCAGCCACGGACTAGCGGGGCAACTCAATGAGCAGTTCTTC; CDR3aa: CASSHGLAGQLNEQFF
j_gene: TRBJ2-3; v_gene: TRBV30; len: 14; d_gene: TRBD2; abundance: .; CDR3nt: TGTGCCTGGAGCACCGGGACTAGAGGAAGTACGCAGTATTTT; CDR3aa: CAWSTGTRGSTQYF
j_gene: TRBJ2-5; v_gene: TRBV5-1; len: 14; d_gene: .; abundance: .; CDR3nt: TGCGCCAGCAGCCCGAACCTATCTAAGGAGACCCAGTACTTC; CDR3aa: CASSPNLSKETQYF
j_gene: TRBJ2-5; v_gene: TRBV19; len: 13; d_gene: TRBD2; abundance: .; CDR3nt: TGTGCCAGTAGTGCGAGGGGAGGGGAGACCCAGTACTTC; CDR3aa: CASSARGGETQYF
j_gene: TRBJ1-4; v_gene: TRBV7-9; len: 15; d_gene: TRBD1; abundance: .; CDR3nt: TGTGCCAGCAGCTTAGAACAGGGGGCGAATGAAAAACTGTTTTTT; CDR3aa: CASSLEQGANEKLFF
j_gene: TRBJ1-3; v_gene: TRBV4-2; len: 18; d_gene: .; abundance: .; CDR3nt: TGTGCCAGCAGCCAAGTCCGGGGAGGGACGGGCTCTGGAAACACCATATATTTT; CDR3aa: CASSQVRGGTGSGNTIYF
j_gene: TRBJ2-3; v_gene: TRBV7-2; len: 13; d_gene: .; abundance: .; CDR3nt: TGTGCCAGCAGCCTCTCCCGGGCAGATACGCAGTATTTT; CDR3aa: CASSLSRADTQYF
j_gene: TRBJ1-2; v_gene: TRBV2; len: 16; d_gene: .; abundance: .; CDR3nt: TGTGCCAGCACCCTACCCCGAGGGGGTAGCTCCTATGGCTACACCTTC; CDR3aa: CASTLPRGGSSYGYTF
j_gene: TRBJ2-3; v_gene: TRBV14; len: 15; d_gene: TRBD1; abundance: .; CDR3nt: TGTGCCAGCAGCCATAGCAGGGGGCGGGCAGATACGCAGTATTTT; CDR3aa: CASSHSRGRADTQYF
j_gene: TRBJ1-2; v_gene: TRBV5-1; len: 16; d_gene: TRBD1; abundance: .; CDR3nt: TGCGCCAGCAGCTTGGGTGCAACGGGACAGAGCTATGGCTACACCTTC; CDR3aa: CASSLGATGQSYGYTF
j_gene: TRBJ1-1; v_gene: TRBV9; len: 16; d_gene: .; abundance: .; CDR3nt: TGTGCCAGCAGCGCGGGCGGGGCTAGGTCAGGAAAGGAAGCTTTCTTT; CDR3aa: CASSAGGARSGKEAFF
j_gene: TRBJ2-3; v_gene: TRBV10-1; len: 16; d_gene: TRBD1; abundance: .; CDR3nt: TGCGCCAGCAGTGAGTCGCAGGGGGACATCACAGATACGCAGTATTTT; CDR3aa: CASSESQGDITDTQYF